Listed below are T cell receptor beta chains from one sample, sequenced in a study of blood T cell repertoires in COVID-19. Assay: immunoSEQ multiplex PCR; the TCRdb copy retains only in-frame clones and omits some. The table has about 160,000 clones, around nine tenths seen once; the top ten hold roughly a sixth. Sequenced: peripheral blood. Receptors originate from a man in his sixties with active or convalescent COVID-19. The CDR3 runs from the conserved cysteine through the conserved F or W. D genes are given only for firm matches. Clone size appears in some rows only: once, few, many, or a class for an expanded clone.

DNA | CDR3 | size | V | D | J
TGTGCCAGCAGCCAAGAAACAGCTCTCGAGCAGTACTTC | CASSQETALEQYF | - | TRBV3-1/TRBV3-2 | - | TRBJ2-7
TGTGCCAGCTCACCACTCGGGTGGGCTAGCGGGCAACCGTCAACCTACGAGCAGTACTTC | CASSPLGWASGQPSTYEQYF | - | TRBV18 | TRBD2 | TRBJ2-7
TGTGCCAGCAGCTTACCCCGCGGCGGGGGGGCGGGGAATGAGCAGTTCTTC | CASSLPRGGGAGNEQFF | few | TRBV7-8 | TRBD2 | TRBJ2-1
TGTGCCAGCAGCTCCTCCGGGACACCCCGCCTTGAGCAGTTCTTC | CASSSSGTPRLEQFF | - | TRBV11-1 | - | TRBJ2-1
TGCAGTGCTAGTTTTGGTTTGGACAGCCTCGGCGGTGTTGTCACTGAAGCTTTCTTT | CSASFGLDSLGGVVTEAFF | - | TRBV20-1 | - | TRBJ1-1
TGTGCCAGCAGCTTAGGGAGGACAGGGTCCTATGGCTACACCTTC | CASSLGRTGSYGYTF | - | TRBV7-9 | TRBD1 | TRBJ1-2
TGTGCCAGCAGGACAGGGGTCGGAAACACCATATATTTT | CASRTGVGNTIYF | - | TRBV6-5 | TRBD1 | TRBJ1-3
TGTGCCTGGAGTGTCATGGGGCGATTTACAGATACGCAGTATTTT | CAWSVMGRFTDTQYF | - | TRBV30 | - | TRBJ2-3
TGTGCCAGCAGTGAAAGGTGGCAGGGGATGGATTTT | CASSERWQGMDF | - | TRBV2 | - | TRBJ1-4
TGTGCCAGCAGCATTACAGGCTTAAGTGGCTACACCTTC | CASSITGLSGYTF | once | TRBV6-5 | - | TRBJ1-2
TGTGCCAGCAGCTTCTCAGGGGATTATGGCTACACCTTC | CASSFSGDYGYTF | - | TRBV11-2 | - | TRBJ1-2
TGTGCCAGCAGTTTAACAGGGTCCTACGAGCAGTACTTC | CASSLTGSYEQYF | - | TRBV12-3/TRBV12-4 | - | TRBJ2-7
TGTGCCAGCAGCTTCCCACGAGGGGAAGCTTTCTTT | CASSFPRGEAFF | - | TRBV7-9 | - | TRBJ1-1
TGTGCCAGCAGGCGGGGGGGCGTGAACACTGAAGCTTTCTTT | CASRRGGVNTEAFF | - | TRBV6-5 | - | TRBJ1-1
TGTGCCAGCTCACCACAGGACAGGGCTAATGAAAAACTGTTTTTT | CASSPQDRANEKLFF | - | TRBV18 | TRBD1 | TRBJ1-4
TGCGCCAGCAGCCAGGACAGCATCCAGAACACTGAAGCTTTCTTT | CASSQDSIQNTEAFF | - | TRBV4-1 | - | TRBJ1-1
TGTGCCAGCAGCTTAAATCGACAGAATCAGCCCCAGCATTTT | CASSLNRQNQPQHF | - | TRBV7-8 | - | TRBJ1-5
TGTGCCATCAGTTCGAGCGGGAGAGAGAACAATGAGCAGTTCTTC | CAISSSGRENNEQFF | - | TRBV10-3 | TRBD2 | TRBJ2-1
TGTGCCAGCAGCTTAGGACTAGCGGGGGTGAGTGAGCAGTTCTTC | CASSLGLAGVSEQFF | - | TRBV7-6 | TRBD2 | TRBJ2-1
TGCGCCAGCAGCCCCAAGGACAGGACTAGCAATCAGCCCCAGCATTTT | CASSPKDRTSNQPQHF | - | TRBV4-1 | TRBD1 | TRBJ1-5
TGTGCCAGCAGCCTTCAGGGGGAAACTGAAGCTTTCTTT | CASSLQGETEAFF | - | TRBV2 | TRBD1 | TRBJ1-1
TGTGCCAGCAGTTACTCGTTAGCGGGAGGATACAATGAGCAGTTCTTC | CASSYSLAGGYNEQFF | - | TRBV6-6 | TRBD2 | TRBJ2-1
TGTGCCAGCAGCGTTCCGGGAGTTCCGGGTGGGACCTTC | CASSVPGVPGGTF | - | TRBV9 | - | TRBJ1-2
TGCAGTGCTAGTACAGGAGCCTATGGCTACACCTTC | CSASTGAYGYTF | - | TRBV20-1 | - | TRBJ1-2
TGTGCCAGCAGCCTACCGCTAGCGGGAAGCTCAGATACGCAGTATTTT | CASSLPLAGSSDTQYF | - | TRBV7-8 | TRBD2 | TRBJ2-3
TGTGCCAGTAGTCCCCAGGGGAGGGCTGGAAACACCATATATTTT | CASSPQGRAGNTIYF | - | TRBV19 | - | TRBJ1-3
TGTGCCAGTAGTACAAGTGGGGGACTAGCGGACGGGACCAAAAACATTCAGTACTTC | CASSTSGGLADGTKNIQYF | - | TRBV19 | TRBD2 | TRBJ2-4
TGCAGCGTTGAATTGGGGGGGGGAAACACTGAAGCTTTCTTT | CSVELGGGNTEAFF | - | TRBV29-1 | - | TRBJ1-1
TGTGCCAGCAGTGGGACTAGCGGGAGGGCATGGCAGTACGAGCAGTACTTC | CASSGTSGRAWQYEQYF | - | TRBV6-1 | TRBD2 | TRBJ2-7
TGTGCCAGCAGCTTGACAGCCACGGGGAGGGAGACCCAGTACTTC | CASSLTATGRETQYF | - | TRBV5-5 | - | TRBJ2-5
TGTGCCAGCAGCCCCCGATGGGGAGCGGGGGGTCAAGAGACCCAGTACTTC | CASSPRWGAGGQETQYF | - | TRBV4-2 | TRBD2 | TRBJ2-5
TGTGCCAGCAGCGTAGGCTACAGGGGCAACTACGAGCAGTACTTC | CASSVGYRGNYEQYF | - | TRBV9 | TRBD1 | TRBJ2-7
TGTGCCAGCAGCTTTGGGACAGGCCTCTCTGGGGCCAACGTCCTGACTTTC | CASSFGTGLSGANVLTF | - | TRBV7-2 | TRBD1 | TRBJ2-6
TGTGCCAGCTCACCAACTCGGGGGGCAAATAATTCACCCCTCCACTTT | CASSPTRGANNSPLHF | - | TRBV18 | - | TRBJ1-6
TGTGCCAGCAGTTTATGGGAGAACAATCAGCCCCAGCATTTT | CASSLWENNQPQHF | - | TRBV28 | - | TRBJ1-5
TGTGCCAGCAGCCCGCAGACAGGGGCCGTGGCCGATGGCTACACCTTC | CASSPQTGAVADGYTF | - | TRBV11-2 | TRBD1 | TRBJ1-2
TGTGCCAGTAGCGGACAGGGTGGTGAAAAACTGTTTTTT | CASSGQGGEKLFF | few | TRBV19 | TRBD1 | TRBJ1-4
TGTGCCGTTACAGGGTTGAACACTGAAGCTTTCTTT | CAVTGLNTEAFF | - | TRBV10-3 | - | TRBJ1-1
TGTGCCAGCAGCACAGTGAATTCTGGGGCCAACGTCCTGACTTTC | CASSTVNSGANVLTF | - | TRBV6-2/TRBV6-3 | - | TRBJ2-6
TGTGCCAGCAGCTCGGGACAGTGGGAGACCCAGTACTTC | CASSSGQWETQYF | - | TRBV5-4 | TRBD1 | TRBJ2-5
TGTGCCAGCAGCTTCGGGGACAAAGGAAACACCATATATTTT | CASSFGDKGNTIYF | - | TRBV4-2 | - | TRBJ1-3
TGTGCCAGCAGCTTAATCAAGCGGGCGCACAATGAGCAGTTCTTC | CASSLIKRAHNEQFF | - | TRBV11-2 | - | TRBJ2-1
TGTGCCAGCAGACCCCCTAGCGGGGGGGAGACCCAGTACTTC | CASRPPSGGETQYF | - | TRBV6-5 | TRBD2 | TRBJ2-5
TGTGCCAGCAGTGGGACAGGGAGCTCGAACACCATATATTTT | CASSGTGSSNTIYF | - | TRBV2 | TRBD1 | TRBJ1-3
TGCGCCAGCAGTCAGACTAGTTCTGAGCAGTTCTTC | CASSQTSSEQFF | - | TRBV10-1 | - | TRBJ2-1
TGTGCCAGCAGCAAGTTGAGCGGGACAGGGGCCGCCGGGGATAGCAATCAGCCCCAGCATTTT | CASSKLSGTGAAGDSNQPQHF | few | TRBV21-1 | - | TRBJ1-5
TGTGCCAGCAGCCAAAGCGACAGGGTATCCTCACCCCTCCACTTT | CASSQSDRVSSPLHF | - | TRBV3-1/TRBV3-2 | TRBD1 | TRBJ1-6
TGTGCCAGCAGCCAAGTACAGAACTATGGCTACACCTTC | CASSQVQNYGYTF | - | TRBV14 | - | TRBJ1-2
TGCGCCAGCAGCTTGGGACAGGGGGCCTATTCACCCCTCCACTTT | CASSLGQGAYSPLHF | few | TRBV5-1 | TRBD1 | TRBJ1-6
TGTGCCATCAGATGGGGGGACACCGGGGAGCTGTTTTTT | CAIRWGDTGELFF | once | TRBV10-3 | - | TRBJ2-2
TGTGCCAGCAGCCACCCGACACGCTATGGCTACACCTTC | CASSHPTRYGYTF | - | TRBV5-8 | - | TRBJ1-2
TGTGCCAGCAGCTTCATCAGCGCAACTAATGAAAAACTGTTTTTT | CASSFISATNEKLFF | - | TRBV7-9 | - | TRBJ1-4
TGTGCCAGCAGCTTTAGCTCCTATAATTCACCCCTCCACTTT | CASSFSSYNSPLHF | once | TRBV5-8 | - | TRBJ1-6
TGTGCCATCCCTTCGGAAGCGGGGTCAGATACGCAGTATTTT | CAIPSEAGSDTQYF | - | TRBV2 | TRBD2 | TRBJ2-3
TGCAGCGTTGAGAGGGCTCCTTCTCTCATGAACACTGAAGCTTTCTTT | CSVERAPSLMNTEAFF | - | TRBV29-1 | - | TRBJ1-1
TGTGCCAGCAGCTTCGGGACAGGGTCCTTTAGGAACACTGAAGCTTTCTTT | CASSFGTGSFRNTEAFF | - | TRBV11-2 | TRBD1 | TRBJ1-1
TGTGCCAGCAGCTTAGTGACAGAAGGCAAAGCTTTCTTT | CASSLVTEGKAFF | - | TRBV11-2 | - | TRBJ1-1
TGTGCCAGCAGCTTTATAGCGGGAGACTTTAGGAATGAGCAGTTCTTC | CASSFIAGDFRNEQFF | - | TRBV7-2 | TRBD2 | TRBJ2-1
TGTGCCAGCAGCCCCGGACTAGCGGCCACAGATACGCAGTATTTT | CASSPGLAATDTQYF | - | TRBV5-6 | TRBD2 | TRBJ2-3
TGTGCCAGCAGCGAGACTAGCGGGATTCAAGAGACCCAGTACTTC | CASSETSGIQETQYF | - | TRBV9 | TRBD2 | TRBJ2-5